The 6 T cell receptor beta chains below come from one sample, sequenced in a study of shared clonotypes between healthy human individuals. TCRdb's table, derived via immunoSEQ multiplex PCR, lists solely in-frame clones and lacks some. The data contain roughly 1,600,000 clones, around 98.5% of them singletons. Source material: naive CD4+ T cells sorted from blood. Subset: CD45RA+ positively selected. The receptors come from a man aged 30 to 45 in good health.

The genes are TRBV5-1 and TRBJ2-5; D is unresolved. Per the germline V gene, CDR1 is SGHRS and CDR2 is YFSETQ. The CDR3 covers 14 residues. V was cut by 0 bases and J by 1 base, with 7 bases left in between. In nucleotides, the CDR3 is TGCGCCAGCAGCTTGGTGAAGAGCCAAGAGACCCAGTACTTC. It yields the protein CASSLVKSQETQYF. Variable domain in full (rest from reference TRBV5-1 and TRBJ2-5): KAGVTQTPRYLIKTRGQQVTLSCSPISGHRSVSWYQQTPGQGLQFLFEYFSETQRNKGNFPGRFSGRQFSNSRSEMNVSTLELGDSALYLCASSLVKSQETQYFGPGTRLLVL.

This chain connects TRBV9 to TRBJ2-7, with D maybe TRBD2 (6 bases). The CDR3 has 15 residues. Germline V lookup: CDR1 SGDLS, CDR2 YYNGEE. Between the trimmed V and J ends, which lost 0 bases and 1 base, there was a span of 11 bases. Written as DNA, the CDR3 is TGTGCCAGCAGCGTAGCTGGCGGGGCTTCCTACGAGCAGTACTTC. The encoded protein is CASSVAGGASYEQYF.

The V and J genes are TRBV5-1 and TRBJ2-1; TRBD2 agrees at 8 bases. The CDR3 is made up of 15 amino acids. V lost 4 bases and J lost 5; bases outside the gene matches: 8. In germline, CDR1 is SGHRS, CDR2 YFSETQ. The CDR3, as DNA: TGCGCCAGCAGCATAGCGGGAATGCACAACAATGAGCAGTTCTTC. This gives the protein CASSIAGMHNNEQFF. The whole variable domain, filled in from reference TRBV5-1 and TRBJ2-1, reads KAGVTQTPRYLIKTRGQQVTLSCSPISGHRSVSWYQQTPGQGLQFLFEYFSETQRNKGNFPGRFSGRQFSNSRSEMNVSTLELGDSALYLCASSIAGMHNNEQFFGPGTRLTVL.

A single count supports this clone. V is TRBV5-1 and J is TRBJ2-3; possible D gene TRBD2, 6 bases. CDR3 length: 14 amino acids. CDR1 and CDR2 (germline): SGHRS, YFSETQ. Trimming pared 4 bases from V and 0 bases from J, leaving 9 bases between. The CDR3: CASSMTRSTDTQYF. CDR3 nucleotides: TGCGCCAGCAGCATGACTAGAAGCACAGATACGCAGTATTTT.

The chain couples TRBV7-6 to TRBJ2-7; D unclear. The germline CDR1 and CDR2 sequences are SGHVS and FNYEAQ. The CDR3 is 15 amino acids. Trimming took off 0 bases at V and 0 bases at J, with 9 bases between the two ends. Here the CDR3 reads CASSLAPISSYEQYF. CDR3 sequence (DNA): TGTGCCAGCAGCTTAGCGCCGATTAGCTCCTACGAGCAGTACTTC.

J is TRBJ2-1 and V is TRBV4-2; the match to TRBD2 covers 9 bases. J lost 7 bases, V lost 0 bases, and 7 bases had no gene match. Germline V lookup: CDR1 LGHNA, CDR2 YNFKEQ. The CDR3 covers 16 residues. CDR3 sequence (DNA): TGTGCCAGCAGCCAAGATGTTCTAGCGGGATTTAATGAGCAGTTCTTC. This sequence encodes CASSQDVLAGFNEQFF.